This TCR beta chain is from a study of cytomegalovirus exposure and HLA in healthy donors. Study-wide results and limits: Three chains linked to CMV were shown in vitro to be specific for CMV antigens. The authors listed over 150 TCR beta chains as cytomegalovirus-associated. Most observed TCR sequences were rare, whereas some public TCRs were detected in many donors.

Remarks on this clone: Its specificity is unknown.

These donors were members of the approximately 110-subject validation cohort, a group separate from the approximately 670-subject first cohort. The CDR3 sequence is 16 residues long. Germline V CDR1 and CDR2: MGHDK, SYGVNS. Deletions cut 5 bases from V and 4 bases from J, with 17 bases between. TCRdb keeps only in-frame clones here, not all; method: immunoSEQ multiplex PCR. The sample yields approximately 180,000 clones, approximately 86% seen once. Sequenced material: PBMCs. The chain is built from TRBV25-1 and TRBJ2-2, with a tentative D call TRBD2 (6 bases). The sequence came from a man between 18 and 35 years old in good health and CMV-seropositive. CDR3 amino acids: CASSNSPGLGTGELFF. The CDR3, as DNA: TGTGCCAGCAGTAATTCTCCGGGACTCGGCACCGGGGAGCTGTTTTTT.